The present T cell receptor (beta chain) was sequenced within a study of breast tumors, draining lymph nodes, adjacent tissues. General study results and limits: Data only fit, rather than demonstrated, lymph node origin of most tumor T cells. The data were judged consistent with most tumor T cells coming from lymph node and expanding in tumor.

This clonotype was counted ten times or more. The antigen is undetermined. V shed 3 bases, J shed 8 bases, and the junction held 6 bases outside the gene matches. CDR3 length: 15 residues. The germline CDR1 and CDR2 sequences are SGDLS and YYNGEE. Axillary draining lymph nodes of breast cancer patients supplied the node samples. TCRdb itself ran the multiplex PCR reads through MiXCR, one entry per CDR3 protein. The data show 140,000 to 150,000 distinct CDR3 sequences, approximately 32% seen once. The TCR comes from a female donor with breast cancer. Some clones in this sample may be carry-over from other donors' samples. The chain is built from TRBV9 and TRBJ1-6; 9 positions match TRBD1. The sample was axillary lymph node tissue. Here the CDR3 DNA reads TGTGCCAGCAGCGGTCGGGGACAGGGCGATTCACCCCTCCACTTT. Its translation: CASSGRGQGDSPLHF.